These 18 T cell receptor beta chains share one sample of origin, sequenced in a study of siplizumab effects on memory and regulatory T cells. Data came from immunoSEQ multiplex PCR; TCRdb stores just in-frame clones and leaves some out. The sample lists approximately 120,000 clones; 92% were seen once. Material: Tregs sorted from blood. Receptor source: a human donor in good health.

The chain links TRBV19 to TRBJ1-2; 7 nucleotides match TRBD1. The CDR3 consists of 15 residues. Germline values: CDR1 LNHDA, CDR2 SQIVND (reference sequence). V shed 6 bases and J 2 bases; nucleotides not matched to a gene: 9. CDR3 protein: CASRPGGSENYGYTF. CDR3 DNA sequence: TGTGCCAGTAGGCCAGGGGGAAGTGAGAACTATGGCTACACCTTC.

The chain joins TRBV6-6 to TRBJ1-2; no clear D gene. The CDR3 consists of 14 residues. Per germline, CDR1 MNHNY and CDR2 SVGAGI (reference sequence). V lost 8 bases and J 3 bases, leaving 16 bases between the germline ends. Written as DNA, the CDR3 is TGTGCCAGCCGCATGGACCCCCAGGACTATGGCTACACCTTC. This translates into CASRMDPQDYGYTF.

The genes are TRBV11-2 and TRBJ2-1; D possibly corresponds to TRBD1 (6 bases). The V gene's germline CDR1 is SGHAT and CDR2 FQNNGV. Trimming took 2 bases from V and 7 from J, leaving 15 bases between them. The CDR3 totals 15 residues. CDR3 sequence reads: CASSLRGFYLNEQFF. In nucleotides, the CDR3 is TGTGCCAGCAGCTTAAGGGGGTTTTATTTGAATGAGCAGTTCTTC.

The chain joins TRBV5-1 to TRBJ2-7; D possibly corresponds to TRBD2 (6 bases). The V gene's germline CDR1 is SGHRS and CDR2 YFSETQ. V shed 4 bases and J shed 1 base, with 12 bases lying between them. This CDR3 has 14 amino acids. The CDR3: CASSRDGRSYEQYF. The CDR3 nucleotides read TGCGCCAGCAGCCGGGACGGGAGATCCTACGAGCAGTACTTC.

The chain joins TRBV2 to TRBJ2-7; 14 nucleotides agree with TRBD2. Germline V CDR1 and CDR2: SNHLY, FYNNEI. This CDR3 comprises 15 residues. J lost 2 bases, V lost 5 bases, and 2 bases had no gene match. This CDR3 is CASSSTSGRAYEQYF. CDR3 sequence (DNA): TGTGCCAGCAGTTCGACTAGCGGGAGGGCCTACGAGCAGTACTTC.

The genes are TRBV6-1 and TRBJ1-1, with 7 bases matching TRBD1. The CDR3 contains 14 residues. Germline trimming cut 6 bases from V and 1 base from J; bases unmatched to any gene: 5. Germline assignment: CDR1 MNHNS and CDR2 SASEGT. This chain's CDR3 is CASRDRDRNTEAFF. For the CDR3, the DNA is TGTGCCAGCAGAGACAGGGATAGGAACACTGAAGCTTTCTTT.

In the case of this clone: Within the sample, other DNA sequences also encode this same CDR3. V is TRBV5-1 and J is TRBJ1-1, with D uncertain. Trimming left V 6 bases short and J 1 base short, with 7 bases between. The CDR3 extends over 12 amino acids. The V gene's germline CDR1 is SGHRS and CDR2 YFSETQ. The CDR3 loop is CASNAQNTEAFF. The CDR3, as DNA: TGCGCCAGCAACGCCCAGAACACTGAAGCTTTCTTT.

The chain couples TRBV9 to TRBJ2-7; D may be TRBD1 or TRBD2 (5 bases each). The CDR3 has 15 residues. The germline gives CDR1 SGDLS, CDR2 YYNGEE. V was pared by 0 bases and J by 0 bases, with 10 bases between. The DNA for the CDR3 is TGTGCCAGCAGCGTAGGACCGGGGACCTCCTACGAGCAGTACTTC. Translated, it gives CASSVGPGTSYEQYF.

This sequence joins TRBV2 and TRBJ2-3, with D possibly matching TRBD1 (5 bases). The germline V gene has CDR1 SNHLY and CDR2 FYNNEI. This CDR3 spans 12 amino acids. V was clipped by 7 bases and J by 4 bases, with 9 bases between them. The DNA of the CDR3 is TGTGCCAGCAAGGGGTACTCAGATACGCAGTATTTT. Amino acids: CASKGYSDTQYF.

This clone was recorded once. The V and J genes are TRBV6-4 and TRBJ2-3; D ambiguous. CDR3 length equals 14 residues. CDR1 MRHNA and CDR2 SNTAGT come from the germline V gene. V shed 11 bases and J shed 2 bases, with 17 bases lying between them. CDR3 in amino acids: CARCNLLPTDTQYF. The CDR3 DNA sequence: TGTGCCCGATGCAACCTCTTACCCACAGATACGCAGTATTTT.

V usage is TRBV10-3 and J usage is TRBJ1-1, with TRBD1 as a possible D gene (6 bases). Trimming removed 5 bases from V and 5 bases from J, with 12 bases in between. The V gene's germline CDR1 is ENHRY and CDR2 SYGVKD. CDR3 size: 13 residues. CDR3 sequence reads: CAISNTGWTEAFF. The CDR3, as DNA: TGTGCCATCAGTAATACAGGGTGGACTGAAGCTTTCTTT.

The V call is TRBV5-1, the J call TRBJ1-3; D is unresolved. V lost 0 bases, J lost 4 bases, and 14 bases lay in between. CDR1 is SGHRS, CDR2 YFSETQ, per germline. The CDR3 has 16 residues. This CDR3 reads CASSLGTSASGNTIYF. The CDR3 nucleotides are TGCGCCAGCAGCTTGGGGACGTCCGCAAGCGGAAACACCATATATTTT.

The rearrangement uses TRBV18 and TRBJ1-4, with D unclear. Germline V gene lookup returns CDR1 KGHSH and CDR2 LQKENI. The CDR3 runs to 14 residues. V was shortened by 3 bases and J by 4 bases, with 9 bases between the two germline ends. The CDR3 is CASSPRALNEKLFF. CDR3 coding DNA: TGTGCCAGCTCACCTCGCGCTCTTAATGAAAAACTGTTTTTT.

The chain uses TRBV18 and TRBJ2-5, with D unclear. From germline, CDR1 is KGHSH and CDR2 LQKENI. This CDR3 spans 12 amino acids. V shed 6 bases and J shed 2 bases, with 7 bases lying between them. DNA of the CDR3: TGTGCCAGCTCTTCCACTCAAGAGACCCAGTACTTC. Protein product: CASSSTQETQYF.

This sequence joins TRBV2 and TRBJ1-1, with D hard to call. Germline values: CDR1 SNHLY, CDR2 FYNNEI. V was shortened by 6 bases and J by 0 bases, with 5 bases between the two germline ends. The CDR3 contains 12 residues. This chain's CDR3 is CASSRMNTEAFF. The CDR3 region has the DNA TGTGCCAGCAGCCGGATGAACACTGAAGCTTTCTTT. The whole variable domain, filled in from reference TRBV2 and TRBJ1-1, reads EPEVTQTPSHQVTQMGQEVILRCVPISNHLYFYWYRQILGQKVEFLVSFYNNEISEKSEIFDDQFSVERPDGSNFTLKIRSTKLEDSAMYFCASSRMNTEAFFGQGTRLTVV.

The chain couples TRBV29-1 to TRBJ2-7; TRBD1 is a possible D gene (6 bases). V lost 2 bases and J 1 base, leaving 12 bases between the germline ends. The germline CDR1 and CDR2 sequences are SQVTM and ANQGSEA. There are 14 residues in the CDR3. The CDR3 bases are TGCAGCGTTGAAACCAGGGGAGAATCCTACGAGCAGTACTTC. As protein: CSVETRGESYEQYF.

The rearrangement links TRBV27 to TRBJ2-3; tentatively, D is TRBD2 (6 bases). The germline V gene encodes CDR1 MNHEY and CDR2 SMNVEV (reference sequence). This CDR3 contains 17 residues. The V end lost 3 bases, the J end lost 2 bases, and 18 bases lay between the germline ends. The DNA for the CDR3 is TGTGCCAGCAGTTTGCCACCTGCTGCGGGGCTCACAGATACGCAGTATTTT. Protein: CASSLPPAAGLTDTQYF.

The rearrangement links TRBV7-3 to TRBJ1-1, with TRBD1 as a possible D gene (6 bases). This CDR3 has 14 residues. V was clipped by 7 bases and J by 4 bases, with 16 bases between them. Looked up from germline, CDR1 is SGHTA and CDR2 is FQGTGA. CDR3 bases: TGTGCCAGCACCTCGGGCCCGGGGGCCACTGAAGCTTTCTTT. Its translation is CASTSGPGATEAFF.